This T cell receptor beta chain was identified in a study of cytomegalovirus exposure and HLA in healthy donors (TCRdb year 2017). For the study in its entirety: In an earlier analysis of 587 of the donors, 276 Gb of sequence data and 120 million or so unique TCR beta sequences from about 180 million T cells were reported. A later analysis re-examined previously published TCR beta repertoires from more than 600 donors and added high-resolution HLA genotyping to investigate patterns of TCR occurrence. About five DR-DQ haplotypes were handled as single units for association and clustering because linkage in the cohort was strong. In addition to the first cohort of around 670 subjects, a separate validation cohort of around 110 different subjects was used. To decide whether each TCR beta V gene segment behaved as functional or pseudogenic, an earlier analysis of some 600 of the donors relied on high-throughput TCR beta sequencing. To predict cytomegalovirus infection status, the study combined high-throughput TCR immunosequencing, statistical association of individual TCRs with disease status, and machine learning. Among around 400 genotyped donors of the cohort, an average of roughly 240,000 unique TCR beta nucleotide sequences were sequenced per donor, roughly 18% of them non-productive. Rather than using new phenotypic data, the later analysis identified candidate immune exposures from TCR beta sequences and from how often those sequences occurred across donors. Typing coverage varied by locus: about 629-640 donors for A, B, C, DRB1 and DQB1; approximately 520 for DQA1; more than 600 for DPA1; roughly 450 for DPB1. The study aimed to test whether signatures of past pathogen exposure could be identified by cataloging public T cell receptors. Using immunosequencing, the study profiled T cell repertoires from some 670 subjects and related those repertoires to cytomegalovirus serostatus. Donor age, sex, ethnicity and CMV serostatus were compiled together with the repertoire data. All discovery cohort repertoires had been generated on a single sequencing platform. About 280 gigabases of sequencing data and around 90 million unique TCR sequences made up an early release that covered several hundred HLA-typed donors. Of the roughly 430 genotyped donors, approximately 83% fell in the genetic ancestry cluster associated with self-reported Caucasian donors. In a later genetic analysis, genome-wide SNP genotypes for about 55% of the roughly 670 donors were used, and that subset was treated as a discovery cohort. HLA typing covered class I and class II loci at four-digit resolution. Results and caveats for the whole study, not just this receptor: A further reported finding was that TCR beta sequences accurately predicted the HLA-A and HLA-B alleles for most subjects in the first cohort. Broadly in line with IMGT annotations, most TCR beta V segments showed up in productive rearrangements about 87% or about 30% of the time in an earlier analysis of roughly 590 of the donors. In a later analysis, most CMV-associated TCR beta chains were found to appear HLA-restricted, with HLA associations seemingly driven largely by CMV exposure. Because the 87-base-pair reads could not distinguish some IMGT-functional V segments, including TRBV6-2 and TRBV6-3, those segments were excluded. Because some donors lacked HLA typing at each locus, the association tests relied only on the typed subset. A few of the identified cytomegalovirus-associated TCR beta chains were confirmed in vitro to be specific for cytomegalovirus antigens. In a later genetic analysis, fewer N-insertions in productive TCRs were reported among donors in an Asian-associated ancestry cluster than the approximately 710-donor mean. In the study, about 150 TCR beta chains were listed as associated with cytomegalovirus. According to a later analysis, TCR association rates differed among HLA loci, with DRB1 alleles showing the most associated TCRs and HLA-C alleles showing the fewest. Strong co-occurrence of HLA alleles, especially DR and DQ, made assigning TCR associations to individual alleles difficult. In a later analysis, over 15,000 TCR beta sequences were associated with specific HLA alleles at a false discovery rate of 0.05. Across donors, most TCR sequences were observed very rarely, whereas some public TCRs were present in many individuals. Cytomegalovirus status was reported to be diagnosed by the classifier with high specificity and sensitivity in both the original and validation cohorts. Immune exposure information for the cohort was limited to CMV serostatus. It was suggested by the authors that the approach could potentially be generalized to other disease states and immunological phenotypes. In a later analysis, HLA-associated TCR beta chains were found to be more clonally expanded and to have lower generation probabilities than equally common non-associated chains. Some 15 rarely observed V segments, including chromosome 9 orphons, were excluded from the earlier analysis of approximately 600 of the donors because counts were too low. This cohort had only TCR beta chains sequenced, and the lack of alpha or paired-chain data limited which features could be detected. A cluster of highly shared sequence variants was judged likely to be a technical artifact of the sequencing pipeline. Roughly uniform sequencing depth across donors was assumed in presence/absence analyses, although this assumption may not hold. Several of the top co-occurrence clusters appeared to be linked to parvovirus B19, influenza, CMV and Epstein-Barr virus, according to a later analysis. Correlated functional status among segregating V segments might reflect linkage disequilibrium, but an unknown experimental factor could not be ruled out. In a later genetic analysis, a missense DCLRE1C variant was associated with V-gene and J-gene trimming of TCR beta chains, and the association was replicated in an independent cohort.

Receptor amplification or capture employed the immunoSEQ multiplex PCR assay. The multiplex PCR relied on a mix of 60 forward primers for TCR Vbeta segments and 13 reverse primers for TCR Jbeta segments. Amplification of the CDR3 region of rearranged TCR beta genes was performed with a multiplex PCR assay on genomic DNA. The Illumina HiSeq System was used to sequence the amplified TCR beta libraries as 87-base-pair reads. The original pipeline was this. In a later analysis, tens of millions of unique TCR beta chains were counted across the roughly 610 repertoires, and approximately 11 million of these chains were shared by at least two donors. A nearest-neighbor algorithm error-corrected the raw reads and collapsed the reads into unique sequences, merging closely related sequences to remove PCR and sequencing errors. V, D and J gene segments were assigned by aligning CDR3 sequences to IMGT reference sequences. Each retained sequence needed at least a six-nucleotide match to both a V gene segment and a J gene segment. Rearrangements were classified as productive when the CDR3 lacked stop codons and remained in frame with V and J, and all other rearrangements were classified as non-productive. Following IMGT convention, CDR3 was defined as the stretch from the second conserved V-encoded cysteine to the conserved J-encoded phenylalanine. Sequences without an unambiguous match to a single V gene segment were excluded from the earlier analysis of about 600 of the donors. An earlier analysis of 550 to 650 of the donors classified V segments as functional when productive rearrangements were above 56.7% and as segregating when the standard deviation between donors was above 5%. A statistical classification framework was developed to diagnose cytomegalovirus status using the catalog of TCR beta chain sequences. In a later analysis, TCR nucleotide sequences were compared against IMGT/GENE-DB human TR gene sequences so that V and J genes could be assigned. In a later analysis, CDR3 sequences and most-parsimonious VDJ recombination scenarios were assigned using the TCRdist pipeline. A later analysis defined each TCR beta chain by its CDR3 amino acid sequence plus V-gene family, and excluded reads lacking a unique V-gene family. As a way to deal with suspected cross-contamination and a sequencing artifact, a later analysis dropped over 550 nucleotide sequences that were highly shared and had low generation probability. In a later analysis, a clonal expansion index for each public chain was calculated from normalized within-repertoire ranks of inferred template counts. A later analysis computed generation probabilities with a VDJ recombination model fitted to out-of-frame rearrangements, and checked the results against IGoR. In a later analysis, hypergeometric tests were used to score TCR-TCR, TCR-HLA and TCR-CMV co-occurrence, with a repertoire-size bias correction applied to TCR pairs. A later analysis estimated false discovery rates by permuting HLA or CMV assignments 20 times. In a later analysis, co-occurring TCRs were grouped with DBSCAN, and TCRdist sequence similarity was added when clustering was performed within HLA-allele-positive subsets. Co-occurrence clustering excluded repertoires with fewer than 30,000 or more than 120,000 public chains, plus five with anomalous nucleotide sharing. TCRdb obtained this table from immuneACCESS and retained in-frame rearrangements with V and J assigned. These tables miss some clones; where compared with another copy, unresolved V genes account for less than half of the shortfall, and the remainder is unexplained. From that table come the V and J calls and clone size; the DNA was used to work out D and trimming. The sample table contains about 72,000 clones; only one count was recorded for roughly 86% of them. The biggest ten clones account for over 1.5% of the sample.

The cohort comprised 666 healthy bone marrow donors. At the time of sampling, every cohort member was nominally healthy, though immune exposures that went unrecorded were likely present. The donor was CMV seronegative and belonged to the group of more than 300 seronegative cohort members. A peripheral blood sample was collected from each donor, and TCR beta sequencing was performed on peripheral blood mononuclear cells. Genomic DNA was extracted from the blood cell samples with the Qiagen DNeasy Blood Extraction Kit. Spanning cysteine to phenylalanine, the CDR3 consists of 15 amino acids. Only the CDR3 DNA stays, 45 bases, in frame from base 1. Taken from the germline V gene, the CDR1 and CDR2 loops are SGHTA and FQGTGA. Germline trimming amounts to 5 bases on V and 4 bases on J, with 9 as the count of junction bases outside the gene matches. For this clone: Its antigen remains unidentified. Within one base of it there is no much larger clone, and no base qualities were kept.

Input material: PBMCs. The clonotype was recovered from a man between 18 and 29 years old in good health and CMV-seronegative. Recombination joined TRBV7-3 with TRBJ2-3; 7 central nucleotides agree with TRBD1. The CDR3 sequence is CASSTQGTGPDTQYF. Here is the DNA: TGTGCCAGCAGCACACAGGGGACGGGCCCAGATACGCAGTATTTT.